The rows below give T cell receptor beta chains drawn from one sample of a study of T cell repertoires in cytomegalovirus infection. TCRdb re-derived calls from the reads in MiXCR, one entry per CDR3 protein. The sample lists around 900,000 distinct CDR3 sequences; less than 40% were seen once. These receptors have no identified antigens. The input for sequencing was cultured CD8+ T cells from PBMCs, taken from culture after CMV antigen stimulation. The receptors derive from a human donor in good health (CMV status not recorded). Some clones in this sample may be carry-over from other donors' samples. The CDR3 runs from the conserved cysteine through the conserved F or W. D genes are given only for firm matches. Rows give clone size only sometimes, using once, few, many, or a class for an expanded clone.

v_call	d_call	clone_size	j_call	cdr3_aa	cdr3_nt
TRBV12-3/TRBV12-4	-	-	TRBJ2-1	CASSFGPAYNEQFF	TGTGCCAGCAGTTTTGGCCCTGCCTACAATGAGCAGTTCTTC
TRBV7-7	-	-	TRBJ2-1	CASSLGGGEKNEQFF	TGTGCTAGCAGCTTAGGGGGGGGAGAGAAAAATGAGCAGTTCTTC
TRBV20-1	-	-	TRBJ1-5	CSARDGYQPQHF	TGCAGTGCTAGAGATGGGTATCAGCCCCAGCATTTT
TRBV6-6	TRBD2	-	TRBJ2-2	CASSSTRISGGAGTGELFF	TGTGCCAGCAGTTCCACTCGAATTAGCGGGGGGGCGGGGACCGGGGAGCTGTTTTTT
TRBV27	TRBD1	-	TRBJ2-4	CASSLQGAYENIQYF	TGTGCCAGCAGTTTACAGGGGGCGTACGAAAACATTCAGTACTTC
TRBV6-1	TRBD1	many	TRBJ2-7	CASSEGQGAAYEQYF	TGTGCCAGCAGTGAAGGACAGGGAGCGGCTTACGAGCAGTACTTC
TRBV25-1	TRBD2	-	TRBJ2-7	CASSEWGGSGYEQYF	TGTGCCAGCAGTGAATGGGGGGGATCGGGCTACGAGCAGTACTTC
TRBV7-9	-	-	TRBJ1-5	CASSLVSRSRGKQPQHF	TGTGCCAGCAGCTTAGTTAGCAGGAGCAGAGGCAAACAGCCCCAGCATTTT
TRBV29-1	-	-	TRBJ2-1	CSVDFGGGNEQFF	TGCAGCGTTGATTTCGGGGGAGGCAATGAGCAGTTCTTC
TRBV27	TRBD2	-	TRBJ2-3	CASSPIGLAGIDTQYF	TGTGCCAGCAGTCCAATCGGACTAGCGGGGATAGATACGCAGTATTTT
TRBV7-2	TRBD2	few	TRBJ2-1	CASGRSGGLGNEQFF	TGTGCCAGCGGACGAAGCGGGGGCCTAGGGAATGAGCAGTTCTTC
TRBV7-9	-	many	TRBJ2-1	CASSLGQASSYNEQFF	TGTGCCAGCAGCTTAGGGCAGGCGAGCTCCTACAATGAGCAGTTCTTC
TRBV12-3/TRBV12-4	TRBD1	-	TRBJ1-2	CASLINRDSISYGYTF	TGTGCCAGCCTCATAAACCGGGACAGTATTAGCTATGGCTACACCTTC
TRBV7-9	-	few	TRBJ1-1	CASSEARPIEAFF	TGTGCCAGCAGCGAGGCCCGACCGATTGAAGCTTTCTTT
TRBV10-3	TRBD1	few	TRBJ1-6	CAISEGTADNSPLHF	TGTGCCATCAGCGAAGGGACAGCTGATAATTCACCCCTCCACTTT
TRBV7-9	-	-	TRBJ1-2	CASSGGIRVPNYGYTF	TGTGCCAGCAGCGGGGGCATTAGGGTTCCAAACTATGGCTACACCTTC
TRBV5-1	-	-	TRBJ2-1	CASSLDRSRIFAEQFF	TGCGCCAGCAGCTTGGACAGGTCTCGGATTTTCGCTGAGCAGTTCTTC
TRBV7-9	-	few	TRBJ1-1	CASSLEHHEAFF	TGTGCCAGCAGCTTAGAACACCATGAAGCTTTCTTT
TRBV7-9	-	-	TRBJ2-2	CASIRTGENTGELFF	TGTGCCAGCATTAGGACTGGGGAGAACACCGGGGAGCTGTTTTTT
TRBV7-2	TRBD1	many	TRBJ1-2	CASSLAGTGGPANYGYTF	TGTGCCAGCAGCCTAGCGGGGACAGGGGGCCCTGCTAACTATGGCTACACCTTC
TRBV5-1	TRBD2	-	TRBJ2-1	CASSLAGRAGPPWDEQFF	TGCGCCAGCAGCTTGGCCGGGCGAGCGGGGCCCCCCTGGGATGAGCAGTTCTTC
TRBV27	TRBD2	few	TRBJ2-2	CASSFLAGNYRGGTGELFF	TGTGCCAGCAGTTTCCTAGCGGGAAATTACAGAGGTGGCACCGGGGAGCTGTTTTTT
TRBV12-5	-	few	TRBJ2-1	CASGLGRGAISVNEQFF	TGTGCTAGTGGTTTGGGTAGGGGGGCAATTAGTGTCAATGAGCAGTTCTTC
TRBV7-6	-	-	TRBJ2-7	CASSDPGRLEEQYF	TGTGCCAGCAGCGATCCGGGACGGCTTGAAGAGCAGTACTTC
TRBV6-1	TRBD1	few	TRBJ2-7	CASSRTGTHEQYF	TGTGCCAGCTCTAGGACAGGTACCCACGAGCAGTACTTC
TRBV20-1	-	-	TRBJ2-2	CSAGWTGELFF	TGCAGTGCCGGGTGGACCGGGGAGCTGTTTTTT
TRBV19	-	-	TRBJ2-7	CASSMHQAGERYEQYF	TGTGCCAGTAGTATGCATCAGGCAGGGGAAAGGTACGAGCAGTACTTC
TRBV4-2	-	once	TRBJ1-1	CASSQERGTPPTEAFF	TGTGCCAGCAGCCAAGAGAGGGGGACTCCCCCCACTGAAGCTTTCTTT